This T cell receptor (beta chain) was obtained from a study of patients and donors after allogeneic stem cell transplantation. The CDR3 length is 15 residues. In germline, CDR1 is SEHNR, CDR2 FQNEAQ (reference sequence). The V end was cut by 5 bases, the J end by 1 base, with 14 bases between. TCRdb used MiXCR to reprocess the RT-PCR reads, holding one entry per CDR3 protein. This sample has tens of thousands of distinct CDR3 sequences, with 48% found just once. The receptor's source is a human donor who was either an allogeneic HSCT recipient or a stem cell or donor lymphocyte infusion donor (not recorded which). It is not recorded whose cells these are; they may come from a transplant donor. Sequences were obtained from blood, either unsorted or a sorted T cell fraction (not recorded which). The chain employs TRBV7-9 and TRBJ2-5; D may correspond to TRBD1 or TRBD2 (5 bases each). The CDR3 loop reads CASSIRVGGQETQYF. The CDR3 bases are TGTGCCAGCAGCATTAGAGTTGGGGGCCAAGAGACCCAGTACTTC.